A single sample gave rise to the 27 T cell receptor beta chains below, sequenced in a study of T cell responses to AZD1222 COVID-19 vaccine. Generated by immunoSEQ multiplex PCR, the TCRdb table keeps only in-frame clones and is missing some. The sample holds 180,000 or so clones, 92% seen once. The specimen comprised peripheral blood, sampled 28 days after the second AZD1222 dose. These receptors came from an adult who received the AZD1222 COVID-19 vaccine.

V is TRBV5-4 and J is TRBJ2-7, with 15 nucleotides matching TRBD2. CDR1 and CDR2 from the germline V gene are SGHNT and YYREEE (reference sequence). V trimming: 2 bases; J trimming: 4 bases; junction bases outside the gene matches: 4. This CDR3 is 16 amino acids long. Here the CDR3 reads CASSLSGLAGGYEQYF. In nucleotides, the CDR3 is TGTGCCAGCAGCTTATCCGGACTAGCGGGGGGGTACGAGCAGTACTTC.

The V gene is TRBV5-6, the J gene TRBJ2-3; the D is unclear. Trimming removed 0 bases from V and 7 bases from J, with 6 bases in between. The CDR3 sequence is 12 residues long. The germline V gene has CDR1 SGHDT and CDR2 YYEEEE. The CDR3 sequence: CASSLVTNTQYF. In DNA form, the CDR3 reads TGTGCCAGCAGCTTGGTAACCAATACGCAGTATTTT. Combining the CDR3 with reference TRBV5-6 and TRBJ2-3 gives the whole variable domain DAGVTQSPTHLIKTRGQQVTLRCSPKSGHDTVSWYQQALGQGPQFIFQYYEEEERQRGNFPDRFSGHQFPNYSSELNVNALLLGDSALYLCASSLVTNTQYFGPGTRLTVL.

The V gene is TRBV3-1 (or the pseudogene TRBV3-2), the J gene TRBJ1-6; unclear D gene. The CDR3 has 15 residues. Germline CDR1 LGHDT, CDR2 YNNKEL (reference sequence). The V gene lost 1 base and the J gene lost 7 bases, with 11 bases spanning the gap. The CDR3 coding sequence is TGTGCCAGCAGCCAAGTGTGGGGTTCCAATTCACCCCTCCACTTT. It specifies CASSQVWGSNSPLHF.

This clone has just one count. The V gene is TRBV4-2, the J gene TRBJ2-3; D tentatively reads TRBD1 or TRBD2 (5 bases each). Germline V gives CDR1 LGHNA, CDR2 YNFKEQ. The CDR3 is made up of 17 amino acids. V gave up 3 bases and J gave up 1 base, with 17 bases separating them. Here the CDR3 reads CASSQLDSGSGTDTQYF. The CDR3 DNA is TGTGCCAGCAGCCAGCTAGATTCAGGGAGCGGCACAGATACGCAGTATTTT.

The CDR3 nucleotides are TGTGCCAGCAGCCTAGGGGAGTTTAATGAAAAACTGTTTTTT. Amino acids: CASSLGEFNEKLFF. The V call is TRBV7-9, the J call TRBJ1-4; the D gene is possibly TRBD1 (5 bases). The germline V gene has CDR1 SEHNR and CDR2 FQNEAQ (reference sequence). The CDR3 totals 14 residues. The ends were cut back, 5 bases at V and 4 bases at J, with 11 bases in the middle. Full variable domain (missing parts from reference TRBV7-9 and TRBJ1-4): DTGVSQNPRHKITKRGQNVTFRCDPISEHNRLYWYRQTLGQGPEFLTYFQNEAQLEKSRLLSDRFSAERPKGSFSTLEIQRTEQGDSAMYLCASSLGEFNEKLFFGSGTQLSVL.

J is TRBJ1-4 and V is TRBV29-1; 8 positions match TRBD1. This CDR3 region has 13 residues. CDR1 and CDR2 from the germline V gene are SQVTM and ANQGSEA. The junction had 4 bases not matched to a gene; V was cut back by 7 bases and J by 3 bases. CDR3: CSAKTGANEKLFF. The CDR3 DNA follows: TGCAGCGCTAAGACAGGGGCTAATGAAAAACTGTTTTTT.

This chain connects TRBV11-2 to TRBJ1-6, with 7 bases aligning to TRBD1. With V trimmed by 6 bases and J by 0 bases, 5 bases remained unmatched. CDR1 SGHAT and CDR2 FQNNGV come from the germline V gene. The CDR3 is 16 residues long. DNA of the CDR3: TGTGCCAGCAGACAGACAGGGAGCTCCTATAATTCACCCCTCCACTTT. This translates into CASRQTGSSYNSPLHF.

The chain carries TRBV6-6 and TRBJ2-1, with 12 bases identical to TRBD2. The ends lost 5 bases at V and 9 bases at J; junction bases unmatched: 14. Germline lookup yields CDR1 MNHNY and CDR2 SVGAGI (reference sequence). The CDR3 loop spans 17 amino acids. The CDR3: CASSLRLAGDGDGEQFF. CDR3 DNA sequence: TGTGCCAGCAGTCTCCGACTAGCGGGAGATGGGGATGGTGAGCAGTTCTTC.

The gene calls are TRBV4-1 and TRBJ2-3, with 11 bases lining up with TRBD2. This CDR3 is 17 amino acids long. The V gene end was trimmed by 0 bases and the J gene end by 0 bases; junction bases not matched to a gene: 2. Germline CDR1 is MGHRA and CDR2 is YSYEKL. The CDR3 DNA is TGCGCCAGCAGCCAAGACCTAGCGGGGGGAAGCACAGATACGCAGTATTTT. It is translated as CASSQDLAGGSTDTQYF.

This chain uses TRBV5-1 with TRBJ1-4; possibly TRBD1 for D (5 bases). Germline V gene lookup returns CDR1 SGHRS and CDR2 YFSETQ. CDR3 length: 15 amino acids. Between the trimmed V and J ends, which lost 4 bases and 5 bases, there was a span of 15 bases. CDR3 sequence (DNA): TGCGCCAGCAGCCCGGGGGACCGCGGGAATGAAAAACTGTTTTTT. It translates to CASSPGDRGNEKLFF.

This clone appeared a single time. This chain joins TRBV2 and TRBJ2-2; TRBD2 matches 14 bases. CDR1 is SNHLY, CDR2 FYNNEI, per germline. The trim removed 3 bases at V and 1 base at J, leaving 10 bases unmatched. There are 20 residues in the CDR3. DNA of the CDR3: TGTGCCAGCAGTGATCTAGGGACTAGCGGGAGCCTAAGGAACACCGGGGAGCTGTTTTTT. Encoded protein: CASSDLGTSGSLRNTGELFF.

J is TRBJ1-2 and V is TRBV30, with 8 nucleotides matching TRBD1. The germline V gene has CDR1 GTSNPN and CDR2 SVGIG (reference sequence). V was clipped by 1 base and J by 8 bases; unmatched bases: 6. This CDR3 has 13 amino acids. The CDR3 protein is CAWSGRGRLGYTF. CDR3 coding DNA: TGTGCCTGGAGTGGCAGGGGGCGATTGGGCTACACCTTC.

The J gene is TRBJ1-4, the V gene TRBV6-6; a weak D match, TRBD1 (6 bases). Trimming took 7 bases from V and 7 from J, leaving 19 bases between them. The length of the CDR3 is 15 residues. CDR1 and CDR2 from the germline V gene are MNHNY and SVGAGI (reference sequence). CDR3 sequence reads: CASMAGAGKPEKLFF. The DNA of the CDR3 is TGTGCCAGCATGGCGGGGGCAGGGAAACCTGAAAAACTGTTTTTT.

A few counts support this clone. This chain links TRBV12-3 or TRBV12-4 with TRBJ1-1; unclear D gene. This CDR3 is built from 12 residues. The V and J ends lost 3 bases and 4 bases respectively, with 6 bases between them. In DNA, the CDR3 is TGTGCCAGCAGTTTCTCATCCACTGAAGCTTTCTTT. The encoded protein is CASSFSSTEAFF.

V gene TRBV6-6 combines with J gene TRBJ1-5, with no clear D. V dropped 6 bases and J dropped 0 bases, with 9 bases sitting between them. CDR3 length: 14 residues. Germline lookup yields CDR1 MNHNY and CDR2 SVGAGI (reference sequence). CDR3 loop: CASRRTDSNQPQHF. CDR3 DNA: TGTGCCAGCAGAAGGACGGATAGCAATCAGCCCCAGCATTTT.

V usage is TRBV20-1 and J usage is TRBJ1-5; unclear D gene. CDR1 is DFQATT and CDR2 is SNEGSKA in the germline V gene (reference sequence). V was shortened by 6 bases and J by 6 bases, with 9 bases between the two germline ends. CDR3 length equals 11 residues. DNA for the CDR3: TGCAGTGCCTCGGCGGGTCAGCCCCAGCATTTT. Its protein product is CSASAGQPQHF.

The chain is built from TRBV4-2 and TRBJ2-1; TRBD2 aligns across 11 bases. The CDR3 has 18 amino acids. CDR1 is LGHNA and CDR2 is YNFKEQ in the germline V gene. V dropped 1 base and J dropped 0; count of bases not matched to a gene: 5. The CDR3 spells CASSQGTSGPSSYNEQFF. The CDR3, as DNA: TGTGCCAGCAGCCAAGGGACTAGCGGGCCTAGCTCCTACAATGAGCAGTTCTTC.

The chain recombines TRBV20-1 with TRBJ1-2; tentative D call: TRBD1 (5 bases). The germline V and J ends were trimmed by 6 bases and 9 bases, with 14 bases remaining between them. CDR1 is DFQATT and CDR2 is SNEGSKA in the germline V gene (reference sequence). The CDR3 extends over 11 amino acids. In DNA form, the CDR3 reads TGCAGTGCCTTTTGGGGGTCGAGCTACACCTTC. This translates into CSAFWGSSYTF.

V is TRBV6-5 and J is TRBJ2-3; perhaps TRBD2 as D (7 bases). CDR1 and CDR2 from the germline V gene are MNHEY and SVGAGI. This CDR3 is built from 14 residues. V dropped 6 bases and J dropped 3 bases, with 13 bases sitting between them. The CDR3 reads CASRRGGGTDTQYF. The DNA of the CDR3 is TGTGCCAGCAGGAGGGGGGGCGGAACAGATACGCAGTATTTT.

CDR3 nucleotides: TGTGCCAGCAGCTTGTCAGGGAGCTCACCCCTCCACTTT. This encodes CASSLSGSSPLHF. The chain has TRBV5-4 and TRBJ1-6; TRBD1 might be the D (5 bases). Per germline, CDR1 SGHNT and CDR2 YYREEE (reference sequence). Trimming left V 1 base short and J 10 bases short, with 9 bases between. The CDR3 contains 13 residues.

The genes are TRBV23-1 and TRBJ1-3; unclear D gene. TRBV23-1 is an ORF; its function is uncertain. V lost 1 base and J lost 0, with 13 bases in between. The CDR3 is made up of 17 amino acids. CDR3 sequence reads: CASSQCYRLVSGNTIYF. The CDR3 DNA is TGCGCCAGCAGTCAATGCTACAGACTAGTCTCTGGAAACACCATATATTTT.

This chain connects TRBV28 to TRBJ1-1, with D possibly matching TRBD1 (6 bases). The CDR3 totals 18 residues. From germline, CDR1 is MDHEN and CDR2 SYDVKM. V lost 4 bases and J lost 0, with 21 bases in between. Here the CDR3 reads CASSSLFGGGFLNTEAFF. DNA of the CDR3: TGTGCCAGCAGTTCCCTTTTTGGGGGCGGATTCCTGAACACTGAAGCTTTCTTT.

The rearrangement joins TRBV7-2 to TRBJ2-5; D gene unclear. Between the trimmed V and J ends, which lost 2 bases and 5 bases, there was a span of 9 bases. There are 13 residues in the CDR3. Germline V gene lookup returns CDR1 SGHTA and CDR2 FQGNSA. The CDR3 DNA is TGTGCCAGCAGCTTATCGCCTGGGGAGACCCAGTACTTC. Translated, it gives CASSLSPGETQYF.

This chain links TRBV4-3 with TRBJ1-1; D is unresolved. Deletions cut 1 base from V and 0 bases from J, with 9 bases between. CDR1 and CDR2 from the germline V gene are LGHNA and YSLEER. The CDR3 is 15 residues long. CDR3 amino acids: CASSQGRTMNTEAFF. The DNA of the CDR3 is TGCGCCAGCAGCCAAGGTCGGACCATGAACACTGAAGCTTTCTTT.

The chain links TRBV10-3 to TRBJ1-2; D might be TRBD1 (5 bases). The CDR3 is 14 residues long. The ends were cut back, 4 bases at V and 3 bases at J, with 12 bases in the middle. Germline V lookup: CDR1 ENHRY, CDR2 SYGVKD. CDR3 in DNA: TGTGCCATCAGTGCAGGGCCCCAGGACTATGGCTACACCTTC. This encodes CAISAGPQDYGYTF.

This clone was counted a single time. This sequence joins TRBV29-1 and TRBJ2-1; 7 bases line up with TRBD2. CDR3 size: 13 residues. Losses at the gene ends were 3 bases for V and 9 bases for J; bases not matched to a gene: 8. Germline V gives CDR1 SQVTM, CDR2 ANQGSEA. CDR3 in amino acids: CSVDEGGRIEQFF. The CDR3 DNA sequence: TGCAGCGTTGACGAGGGAGGGAGGATTGAGCAGTTCTTC.

The chain uses TRBV5-1 and TRBJ1-2; D is unresolved. This CDR3 region has 16 residues. Trimming shortened V by 0 bases and J by 0 bases, and 12 bases separated the two germline ends. The germline V gene has CDR1 SGHRS and CDR2 YFSETQ. Here the CDR3 DNA reads TGCGCCAGCAGCTTGGGTGGCCGGTTAGCTAACTATGGCTACACCTTC. It yields the protein CASSLGGRLANYGYTF.